Presented here are 16 T cell receptor beta chains from one specimen sequenced in a study of blood T cell repertoires in COVID-19. Method: immunoSEQ multiplex PCR; TCRdb's copy keeps in-frame clones and lacks some. The table has a few hundred thousand clones, almost 90% seen once. The sample consisted of peripheral blood. These TCRs come from a woman in her twenties or thirties with COVID-19, enrolled during active disease.

The chain carries TRBV25-1 and TRBJ1-2; maybe TRBD1 (6 bases). CDR1 and CDR2 (germline): MGHDK, SYGVNS. This CDR3 spans 14 amino acids. V lost 1 base and J 5 bases, leaving 11 bases between the germline ends. CDR3 DNA sequence: TGTGCCAGCAGTGAATTTGGGGACAATTATGGCTACACCTTC. It is translated as CASSEFGDNYGYTF.

The J gene is TRBJ1-1, the V gene TRBV12-5, with TRBD1 identical over 8 bases. This CDR3 is built from 13 residues. J lost 4 bases, V lost 3 bases, and 1 base had no gene match. Germline CDR1 is LGHNT and CDR2 is FRNRAP. The CDR3 region has the DNA TGTGCTAGTGGTTTCACAGGGGGCACTGAAGCTTTCTTT. This gives the protein CASGFTGGTEAFF.

The chain employs TRBV19 and TRBJ1-2; tentatively, D is TRBD1 (6 bases). The CDR3 runs 17 residues. Germline assignment: CDR1 LNHDA and CDR2 SQIVND (reference sequence). The germline V and J ends were trimmed by 5 bases and 3 bases, with 22 bases remaining between them. The CDR3 DNA reads as TGTGCCAGTAGTTCCCGGACAGTTACGGCCGCTCACTATGGCTACACCTTC. Encoded protein: CASSSRTVTAAHYGYTF.

The rearrangement joins TRBV5-4 to TRBJ1-2; TRBD1 matches at 7 bases. CDR1 is SGHNT and CDR2 is YYREEE in the germline V gene (reference sequence). Trimming removed 4 bases from V and 7 bases from J; junction bases left unmatched: 10. CDR3 length: 14 residues. CDR3 region: CASSIGQEIRGYTF. The CDR3 nucleotides are TGTGCCAGCAGCATCGGACAGGAGATACGTGGCTACACCTTC.

The chain links TRBV28 to TRBJ1-5; perhaps TRBD1 as D (6 bases). From germline, CDR1 is MDHEN and CDR2 SYDVKM. The ends were cut back, 5 bases at V and 1 base at J, with 18 bases in the middle. The CDR3 covers 17 residues. The CDR3 spells CASSLFRGPGSNQPQHF. The CDR3, as DNA: TGTGCCAGCAGTCTTTTCAGGGGCCCGGGAAGCAATCAGCCCCAGCATTTT.

This sequence joins TRBV12-3 or TRBV12-4 and TRBJ2-7, with 11 positions matching TRBD2. This CDR3 has 13 amino acids. Germline trimming cut 4 bases from V and 6 bases from J; bases unmatched to any gene: 2. The CDR3 DNA reads as TGTGCCAGCAGTTCACTAGCGGGAGTCGAGCAGTACTTC. Protein: CASSSLAGVEQYF.

The chain has TRBV7-9 and TRBJ1-3, with D possibly matching TRBD1 (5 bases). V was pared by 1 base and J by 0 bases, with 16 bases between. The germline CDR1 and CDR2 sequences are SEHNR and FQNEAQ (reference sequence). The length of the CDR3 is 18 residues. The chain's CDR3 is CASSLVSAGVSSGNTIYF. CDR3 in DNA: TGTGCCAGCAGCTTAGTTTCGGCGGGGGTGAGCTCTGGAAACACCATATATTTT.

The J gene is TRBJ2-6, the V gene TRBV28, with D possibly TRBD2 on 5 matching bases. Germline V gene lookup returns CDR1 MDHEN and CDR2 SYDVKM. The CDR3 is 19 amino acids. The V and J ends lost 5 bases and 0 bases respectively, with 20 bases between them. CDR3 sequence: CASSPPGLLSLSGANVLTF. Here the CDR3 DNA reads TGTGCCAGCAGTCCCCCCGGACTGCTCAGCCTCTCTGGGGCCAACGTCCTGACTTTC.

The rearrangement uses TRBV7-2 and TRBJ2-1; 14 nucleotides match TRBD2. Germline trimming cut 1 base from V and 7 bases from J; bases unmatched to any gene: 6. Germline V gene sequence: CDR1 SGHTA, CDR2 FQGNSA. This CDR3 spans 17 amino acids. This CDR3 reads CASSLDLGTSGRNEQFF. In nucleotides, the CDR3 is TGTGCCAGCAGCTTAGATCTAGGGACTAGCGGGAGAAATGAGCAGTTCTTC.

This chain connects TRBV29-1 to TRBJ2-7, with 10 nucleotides matching TRBD2. CDR1 SQVTM and CDR2 ANQGSEA come from the germline V gene. V was pared by 5 bases and J by 1 base, with 2 bases of the junction left unmatched. CDR3 length equals 13 residues. The chain's CDR3 is CSVILAGSYEQYF. In DNA, the CDR3 is TGCAGCGTTATACTAGCGGGATCCTACGAGCAGTACTTC.

This clone has at least ten counts. The V gene is TRBV6-1, the J gene TRBJ1-1, with 9 positions matching TRBD1. J gave up 1 base and V 2 bases, and 5 bases lay outside the gene matches. This CDR3 has 16 residues. Germline V gives CDR1 MNHNS, CDR2 SASEGT. In DNA form, the CDR3 reads TGTGCCAGCAGTGAAAGTGTGGGACAGGGGAACACTGAAGCTTTCTTT. Translation gives CASSESVGQGNTEAFF.

CDR3 nucleotides: TGTGCCAGCAGCCCCCAGGGACAGGGGTCCGGAAACACCATATATTTT. Translating gives CASSPQGQGSGNTIYF. The chain has TRBV7-3 and TRBJ1-3; 10 nucleotides align to TRBD1. This CDR3 has 16 residues. V lost 5 bases, J lost 4 bases, and 8 bases stayed unmatched. Per germline, CDR1 SGHTA and CDR2 FQGTGA.

This clone was seen more than once but under ten times. CDR3 sequence: CASSQGAGTPFTGELFF. CDR3 DNA: TGTGCCAGCAGCCAAGGAGCCGGGACACCCTTCACCGGGGAGCTGTTTTTT. V usage is TRBV4-2 and J usage is TRBJ2-2; a possible D gene is TRBD1 (6 bases). CDR3 length: 17 residues. Germline loops: CDR1 LGHNA, CDR2 YNFKEQ. V was trimmed by 1 base and J by 4 bases, leaving 16 bases between them.

The sample holds one count of this clone. V usage is TRBV11-2 and J usage is TRBJ2-2; D may be TRBD1 (5 bases). Trimming removed 1 base at V and 7 bases at J, with 19 bases between. Per the germline V gene, CDR1 is SGHAT and CDR2 is FQNNGV. The CDR3 is made up of 17 amino acids. This CDR3 is CASSLGRSREMDGELFF. The CDR3 nucleotides read TGTGCCAGCAGCTTAGGCAGGAGCAGGGAAATGGACGGGGAGCTGTTTTTT.

This rearrangement joins TRBV18 to TRBJ2-7, with 9 bases aligning to TRBD1. The CDR3 runs to 16 residues. J lost 7 bases, V lost 3 bases, and 13 bases had no gene match. The germline V gene encodes CDR1 KGHSH and CDR2 LQKENI. The DNA for the CDR3 is TGTGCCAGCTCACCCAGAGGACAGGGGAAAGCGGGTGAGCAGTACTTC. Its protein is CASSPRGQGKAGEQYF.

The rearrangement joins TRBV30 to TRBJ2-7; the D gene is possibly TRBD1 (6 bases). This CDR3 comprises 14 residues. Deletions cut 5 bases from V and 3 bases from J, with 17 bases between. Germline CDR1 reads GTSNPN; CDR2 reads SVGIG (reference sequence). CDR3 loop: CAWSGTKNFYEQYF. The CDR3, as DNA: TGTGCCTGGTCCGGGACAAAAAACTTCTACGAGCAGTACTTC.